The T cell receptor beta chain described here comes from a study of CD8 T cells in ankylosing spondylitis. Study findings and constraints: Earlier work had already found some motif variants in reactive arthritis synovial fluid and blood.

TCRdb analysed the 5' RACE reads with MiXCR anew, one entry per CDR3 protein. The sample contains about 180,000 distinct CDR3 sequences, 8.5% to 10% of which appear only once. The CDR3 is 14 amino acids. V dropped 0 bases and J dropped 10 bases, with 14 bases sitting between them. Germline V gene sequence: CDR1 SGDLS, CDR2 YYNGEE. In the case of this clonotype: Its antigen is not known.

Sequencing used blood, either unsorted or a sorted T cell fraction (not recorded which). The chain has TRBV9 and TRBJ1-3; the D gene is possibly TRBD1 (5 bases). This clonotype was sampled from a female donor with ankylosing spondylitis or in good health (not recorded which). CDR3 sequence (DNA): TGTGCCAGCAGCGTAGGGACCAGGGAGGATACCATATATTTT. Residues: CASSVGTREDTIYF. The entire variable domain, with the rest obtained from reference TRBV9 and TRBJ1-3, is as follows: DSGVTQTPKHLITATGQRVTLRCSPRSGDLSVYWYQQSLDQGLQFLIQYYNGEERAKGNILERFSAQQFPDLHSELNLSSLELGDSALYFCASSVGTREDTIYFGEGSWLTVV.